This T cell receptor (beta chain) was retrieved from a study of T cells in Graves' hyperthyroidism and ophthalmopathy. TCR beta CDR3 region amplification was performed from RNA transcripts. The TCR CDR3 first-round RT-PCR relied on the HTBI primer set. TCRdb re-called the multiplex PCR reads through MiXCR, storing one row per CDR3 protein. This table has more than 450,000 distinct CDR3 sequences, less than 20% appearing once. Subjects with ophthalmopathy showed a Clinical Activity Score no lower than 3, a NOSPECS grade no lower than 4, and a duration shorter than 3 months. Comment on this clonotype: At one of its ends the junction is not consistent with the germline gene, which may arise from a read error.

Sequenced input: blood. The clonotype originates from a man in his forties with Graves' ophthalmopathy.

As DNA, the CDR3 is TGCACCAGCTCAGGAGTAGCGGGGACCGGGGAGCTGTTTTTT. Translating it yields CTSSGVAGTGELFF. The chain carries TRBV10-1 and TRBJ2-2, with 8 nucleotides matching TRBD2. Looked up from germline, CDR1 is WNHNN and CDR2 is SYGVQD (reference sequence). The CDR3 is 14 amino acids.